This TCR beta chain was recorded in a study of cytomegalovirus exposure and HLA in healthy donors. The CDR3 contains 13 residues. The germline gives CDR1 SEHNR, CDR2 FQNEAQ (reference sequence). V shed 10 bases and J shed 4 bases, with 16 bases lying between them. It was with 60 Vbeta and 13 Jbeta primers that the PCR ran. Using immunoSEQ multiplex PCR, the repertoire was profiled, and TCRdb retains in-frame clones only, with some absent. The sample totals roughly 200,000 clones. The rearrangement joins TRBV7-9 to TRBJ1-2, with D unresolved. The sequence derives from a man between 25 and 39 years old in good health and CMV-seronegative. Material for sequencing was PBMCs. CDR3 sequence (DNA): TGTGCCACCTCGGAGGAGGGCGGCTATGGCTACACCTTC. It specifies CATSEEGGYGYTF. The entire variable domain, with the rest obtained from reference TRBV7-9 and TRBJ1-2, is as follows: DTGVSQNPRHKITKRGQNVTFRCDPISEHNRLYWYRQTLGQGPEFLTYFQNEAQLEKSRLLSDRFSAERPKGSFSTLEIQRTEQGDSAMYLCATSEEGGYGYTFGSGTRLTVV.